This T cell receptor (beta chain) was sequenced for a study of blood T cell repertoires in COVID-19. CDR1 is SGHNT, CDR2 YENEEA, per germline. This CDR3 is 17 amino acids long. The V gene end was trimmed by 5 bases and the J gene end by 3 bases; junction bases not matched to a gene: 11. Only in-frame clones appear in the TCRdb table, and some are missing; sequencing was by immunoSEQ multiplex PCR. The repertoire holds some 180,000 clones, approximately 86% seen once, with 20% to 25% in the top ten. V usage is TRBV11-3 and J usage is TRBJ2-3; 10 bases are a match to TRBD2. This sequence was found in a woman between 40 and 50 years old in a cohort exposed to, infected with or recovered from COVID-19 (not recorded which). The sample was PBMCs or T cells enriched from blood (not recorded which). In nucleotides, the CDR3 is TGTGCCAGCAGCCTATATGGGAGGACTAGCGGAACAGATACGCAGTATTTT. It translates to CASSLYGRTSGTDTQYF.